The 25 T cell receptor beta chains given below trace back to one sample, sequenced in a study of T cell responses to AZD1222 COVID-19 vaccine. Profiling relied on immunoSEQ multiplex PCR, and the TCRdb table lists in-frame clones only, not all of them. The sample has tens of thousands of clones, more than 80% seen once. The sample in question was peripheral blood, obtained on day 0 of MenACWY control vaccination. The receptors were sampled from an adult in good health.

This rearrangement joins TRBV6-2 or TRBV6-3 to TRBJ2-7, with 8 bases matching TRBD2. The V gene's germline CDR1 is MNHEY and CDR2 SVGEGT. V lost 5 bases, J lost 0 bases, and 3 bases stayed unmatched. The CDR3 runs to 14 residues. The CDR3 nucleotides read TGTGCCAGCAGTCCCGGGACTAGCTCCTACGAGCAGTACTTC. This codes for CASSPGTSSYEQYF.

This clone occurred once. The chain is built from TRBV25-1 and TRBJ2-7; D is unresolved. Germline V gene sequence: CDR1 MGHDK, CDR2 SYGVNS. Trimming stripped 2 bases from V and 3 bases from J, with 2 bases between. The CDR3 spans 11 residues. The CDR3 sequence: CASSEGYEQYF. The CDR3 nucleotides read TGTGCCAGCAGTGAAGGCTACGAGCAGTACTTC.

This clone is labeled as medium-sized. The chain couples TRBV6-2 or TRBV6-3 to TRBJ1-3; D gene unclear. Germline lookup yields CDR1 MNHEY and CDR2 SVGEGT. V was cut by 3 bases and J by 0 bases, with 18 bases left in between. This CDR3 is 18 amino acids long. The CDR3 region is CASSYRFRQRVSGNTIYF. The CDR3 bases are TGTGCCAGCAGTTATAGGTTCAGGCAGAGGGTCTCTGGAAACACCATATATTTT.

This CDR3 reads CASSLAVGAGNTEAFF. As DNA, the CDR3 is TGTGCCAGCAGCTTAGCGGTCGGGGCAGGGAACACTGAAGCTTTCTTT. V and J are TRBV7-9 and TRBJ1-1, with a weak D call TRBD1 (5 bases). Germline lookup yields CDR1 SEHNR and CDR2 FQNEAQ (reference sequence). The length of the CDR3 is 16 residues. V was cut by 0 bases and J by 1 base, with 12 bases left in between.

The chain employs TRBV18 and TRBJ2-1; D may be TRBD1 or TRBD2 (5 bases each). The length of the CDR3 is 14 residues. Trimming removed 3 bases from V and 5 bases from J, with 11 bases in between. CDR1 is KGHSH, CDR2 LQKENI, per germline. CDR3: CASSPGTGNNEQFF. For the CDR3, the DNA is TGTGCCAGCTCACCCGGGACGGGAAACAATGAGCAGTTCTTC.

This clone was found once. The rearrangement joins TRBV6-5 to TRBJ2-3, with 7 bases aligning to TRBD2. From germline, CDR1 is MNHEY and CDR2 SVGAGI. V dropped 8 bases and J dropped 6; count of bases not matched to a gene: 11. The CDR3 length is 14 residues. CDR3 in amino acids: CASGLGGRRDTQYF. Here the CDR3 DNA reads TGTGCCAGCGGGTTAGGCGGGAGAAGGGATACGCAGTATTTT.

DNA for the CDR3: TGTGCCAGCATTAAAAGACAGACCAGCACAGATACGCAGTATTTT. This translates into CASIKRQTSTDTQYF. The chain links TRBV2 to TRBJ2-3; the D gene is possibly TRBD1 (5 bases). The CDR3 contains 15 residues. Trimming removed 7 bases at V and 0 bases at J, with 14 bases between. CDR1 SNHLY and CDR2 FYNNEI come from the germline V gene.

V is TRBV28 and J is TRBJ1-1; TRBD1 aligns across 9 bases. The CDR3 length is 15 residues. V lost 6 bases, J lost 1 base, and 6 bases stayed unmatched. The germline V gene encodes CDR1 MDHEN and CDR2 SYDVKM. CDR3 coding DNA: TGTGCCAGCAGGCCCGGGACAGGGTCGAACACTGAAGCTTTCTTT. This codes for CASRPGTGSNTEAFF. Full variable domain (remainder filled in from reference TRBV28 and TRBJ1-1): DVKVTQSSRYLVKRTGEKVFLECVQDMDHENMFWYRQDPGLGLRLIYFSYDVKMKEKGDIPEGYSVSREKKERFSLILESASTNQTSMYLCASRPGTGSNTEAFFGQGTRLTVV.

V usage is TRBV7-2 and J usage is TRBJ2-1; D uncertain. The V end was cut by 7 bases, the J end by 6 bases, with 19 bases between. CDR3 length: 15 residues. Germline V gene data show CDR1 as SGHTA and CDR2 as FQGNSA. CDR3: CASTLFGLDANEQFF. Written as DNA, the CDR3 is TGTGCCAGCACCCTATTCGGGCTAGATGCCAATGAGCAGTTCTTC.

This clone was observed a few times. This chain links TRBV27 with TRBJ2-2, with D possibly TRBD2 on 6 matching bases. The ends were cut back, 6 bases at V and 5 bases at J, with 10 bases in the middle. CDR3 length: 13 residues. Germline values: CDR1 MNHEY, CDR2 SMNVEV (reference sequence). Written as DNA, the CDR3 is TGTGCCAGCAGATTTGCGGGGACCGGGGAGCTGTTTTTT. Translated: CASRFAGTGELFF.

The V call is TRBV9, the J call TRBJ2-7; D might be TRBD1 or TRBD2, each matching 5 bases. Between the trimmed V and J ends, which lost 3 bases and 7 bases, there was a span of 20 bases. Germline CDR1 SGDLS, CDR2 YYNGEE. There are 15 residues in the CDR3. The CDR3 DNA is TGTGCCAGCAGCGCCTCCTCTCAGGGTTCGGGGGAGCAGTACTTC. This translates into CASSASSQGSGEQYF.

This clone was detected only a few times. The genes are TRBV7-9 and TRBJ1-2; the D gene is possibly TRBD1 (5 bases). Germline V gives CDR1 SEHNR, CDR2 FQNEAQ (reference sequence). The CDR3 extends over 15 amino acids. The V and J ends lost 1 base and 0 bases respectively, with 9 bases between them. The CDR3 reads CASSLGGAANYGYTF. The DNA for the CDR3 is TGTGCCAGCAGCTTAGGAGGGGCCGCTAACTATGGCTACACCTTC.

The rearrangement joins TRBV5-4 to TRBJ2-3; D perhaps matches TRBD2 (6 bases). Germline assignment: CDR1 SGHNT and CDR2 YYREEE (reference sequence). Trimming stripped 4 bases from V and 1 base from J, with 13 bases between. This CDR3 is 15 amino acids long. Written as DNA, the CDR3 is TGTGCCAGCAGCGCTAGTCCTAGCGGCACAGATACGCAGTATTTT. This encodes CASSASPSGTDTQYF.

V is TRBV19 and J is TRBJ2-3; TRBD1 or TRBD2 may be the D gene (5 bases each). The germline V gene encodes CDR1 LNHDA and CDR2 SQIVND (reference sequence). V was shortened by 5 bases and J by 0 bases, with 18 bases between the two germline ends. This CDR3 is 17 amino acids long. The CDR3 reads CASSLTTGAGSTDTQYF. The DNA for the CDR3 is TGTGCCAGTAGTCTTACGACCGGGGCAGGGAGCACAGATACGCAGTATTTT.

The CDR3 DNA reads as TGTGCCAGCAGTGAACTCTCCCCAGTAGATGAGCAGTTCTTC. Translated, it gives CASSELSPVDEQFF. The chain joins TRBV6-1 to TRBJ2-1; D is unresolved. V was pared by 2 bases and J by 8 bases, with 13 bases between. This CDR3 spans 14 amino acids. The germline V gene has CDR1 MNHNS and CDR2 SASEGT.

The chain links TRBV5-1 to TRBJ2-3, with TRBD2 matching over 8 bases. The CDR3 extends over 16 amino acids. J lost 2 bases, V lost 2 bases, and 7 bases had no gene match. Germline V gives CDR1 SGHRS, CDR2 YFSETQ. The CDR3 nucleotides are TGCGCCAGCAGCTTAAGAGCGGGAGAGTACACAGATACGCAGTATTTT. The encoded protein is CASSLRAGEYTDTQYF.

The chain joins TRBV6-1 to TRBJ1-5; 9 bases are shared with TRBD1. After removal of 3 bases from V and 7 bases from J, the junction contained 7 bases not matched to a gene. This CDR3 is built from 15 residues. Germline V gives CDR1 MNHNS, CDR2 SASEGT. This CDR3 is CASSDRDRDSQPQHF. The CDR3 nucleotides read TGTGCCAGCAGTGACCGGGACAGGGATTCGCAGCCCCAGCATTTT.

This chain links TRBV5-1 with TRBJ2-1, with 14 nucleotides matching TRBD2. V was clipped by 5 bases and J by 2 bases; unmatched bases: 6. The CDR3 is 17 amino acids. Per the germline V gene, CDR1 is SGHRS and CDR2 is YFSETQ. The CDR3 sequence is CASRGTSGRSTYNEQFF. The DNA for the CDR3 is TGCGCCAGCAGGGGGACTAGCGGGAGAAGTACCTACAATGAGCAGTTCTTC.

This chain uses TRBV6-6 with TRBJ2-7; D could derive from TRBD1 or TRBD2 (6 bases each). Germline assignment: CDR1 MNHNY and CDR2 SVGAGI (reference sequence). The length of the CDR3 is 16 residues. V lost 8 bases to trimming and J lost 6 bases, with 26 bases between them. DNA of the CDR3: TGTGCCAGCGGCAGAGGGGGTAGCGGCCTAGGGGGCGAGCAGTACTTC. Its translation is CASGRGGSGLGGEQYF.

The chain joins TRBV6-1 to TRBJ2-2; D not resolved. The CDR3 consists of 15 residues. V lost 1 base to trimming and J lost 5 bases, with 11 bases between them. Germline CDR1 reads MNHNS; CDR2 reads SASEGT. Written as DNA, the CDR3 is TGTGCCAGCAGTGAAGGAGGCAGACTGACCGGGGAGCTGTTTTTT. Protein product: CASSEGGRLTGELFF.

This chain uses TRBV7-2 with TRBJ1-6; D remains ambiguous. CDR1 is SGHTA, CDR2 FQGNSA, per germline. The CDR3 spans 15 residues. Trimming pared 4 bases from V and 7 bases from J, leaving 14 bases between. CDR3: CASSYAEVRNSPLHF. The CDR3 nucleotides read TGTGCCAGCAGCTACGCGGAGGTGAGGAATTCACCCCTCCACTTT.

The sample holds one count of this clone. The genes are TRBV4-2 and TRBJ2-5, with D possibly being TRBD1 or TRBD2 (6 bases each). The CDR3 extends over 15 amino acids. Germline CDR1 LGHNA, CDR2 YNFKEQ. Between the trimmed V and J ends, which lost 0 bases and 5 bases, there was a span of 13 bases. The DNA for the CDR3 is TGTGCCAGCAGCCAAGAACAGGGTGGGGGGGAGACCCAGTACTTC. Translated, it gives CASSQEQGGGETQYF.

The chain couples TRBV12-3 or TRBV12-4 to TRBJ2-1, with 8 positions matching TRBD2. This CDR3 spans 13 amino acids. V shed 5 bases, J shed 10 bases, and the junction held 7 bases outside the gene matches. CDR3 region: CASSRLSGEEQFF. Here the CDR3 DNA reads TGTGCCAGCAGTCGCCTTAGCGGGGAAGAGCAGTTCTTC.

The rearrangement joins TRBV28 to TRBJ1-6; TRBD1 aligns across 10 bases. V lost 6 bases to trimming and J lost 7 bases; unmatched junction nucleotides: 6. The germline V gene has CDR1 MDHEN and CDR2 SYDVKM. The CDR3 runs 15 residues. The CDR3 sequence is CASSQATGGNSPLHF. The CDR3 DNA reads TGTGCCAGCAGCCAAGCGACAGGGGGCAATTCACCCCTCCACTTT.

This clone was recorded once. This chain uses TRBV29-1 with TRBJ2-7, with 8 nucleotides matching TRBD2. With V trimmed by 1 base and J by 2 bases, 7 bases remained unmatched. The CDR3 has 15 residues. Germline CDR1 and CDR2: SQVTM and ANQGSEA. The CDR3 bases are TGCAGCGTTGAAGCTCTAGCGGGTCCTACCTACGAGCAGTACTTC. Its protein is CSVEALAGPTYEQYF.